This T cell receptor beta chain appears in the sequencing data of a study of CD4 T cells in relation to SARS-CoV-2 and coronaviruses. Unexposed donor CD4+ T cells date from about 2011-2018, before the COVID-19 pandemic. CD4+ T cells were isolated from the cells after more than 8 days of culture. Measured with immunoSEQ multiplex PCR; TCRdb has only the in-frame clones, and not every one. The data hold about 24,000 clones, with about 80% observed a single time. Trimming left V 1 base short and J 5 bases short, with 18 bases between. Germline CDR1 is MGHRA and CDR2 is YSYEKL. This CDR3 comprises 16 residues. In the case of this clone: Its antigen is not known.

This TCR was recovered from a human donor in good health. The sequenced sample consisted of CD4+ T cells from PBMCs, cultured in vitro. The chain is built from TRBV4-1 and TRBJ2-7; D possibly matches TRBD1 or TRBD2 (5 bases each). In nucleotides, the CDR3 is TGCGCCAGCAGCCAAGTTCACGGGACCCCCTGGGACGAGCAGTACTTC. This sequence encodes CASSQVHGTPWDEQYF.